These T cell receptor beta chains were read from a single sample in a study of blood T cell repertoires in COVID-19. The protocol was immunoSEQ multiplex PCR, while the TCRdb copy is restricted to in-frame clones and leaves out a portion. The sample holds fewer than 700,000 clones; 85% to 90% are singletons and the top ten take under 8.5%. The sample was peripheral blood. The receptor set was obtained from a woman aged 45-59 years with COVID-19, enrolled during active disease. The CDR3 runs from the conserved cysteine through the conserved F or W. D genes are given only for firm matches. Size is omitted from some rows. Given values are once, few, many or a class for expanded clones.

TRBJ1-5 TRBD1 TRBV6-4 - TGTGCCAGCAGCCCCCCGACAGGGATGACGTATAGCAATCAGCCCCAGCATTTT CASSPPTGMTYSNQPQHF
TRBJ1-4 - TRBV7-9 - TGTGCCAGCAGCTCCCCACAGGGCGCAACTAATGAAAAACTGTTTTTT CASSSPQGATNEKLFF
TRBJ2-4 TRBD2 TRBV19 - TGTGCCAGTAGCCGGACTAGCACGACCAAAAACATTCAGTACTTC CASSRTSTTKNIQYF
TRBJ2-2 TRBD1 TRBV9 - TGTGCCAGCAGCGACCGGGACAGGGAGAACACCGGGGAGCTGTTTTTT CASSDRDRENTGELFF
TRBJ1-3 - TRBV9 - TGTGCCAGCAGCGGGGGAGGCTCTGGAAACACCATATATTTT CASSGGGSGNTIYF
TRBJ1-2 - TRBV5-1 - TGCGCCAGCAGCTTTTCAGGGCAGTCGGACGGCTACACCTTC CASSFSGQSDGYTF
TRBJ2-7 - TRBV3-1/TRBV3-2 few TGTGCCAGCAGCCCGTACGACAGGAGTGAGCAGTACTTC CASSPYDRSEQYF
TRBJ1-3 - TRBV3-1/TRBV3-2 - TGTGCCAGCAGCCAAACCCCAGACAACTCTGGAAACACCATATATTTT CASSQTPDNSGNTIYF
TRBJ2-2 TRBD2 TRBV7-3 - TGTGCCAGCAGCTACCCAGCGGGGGGATCCGGGGAGCTGTTTTTT CASSYPAGGSGELFF
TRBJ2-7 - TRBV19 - TGTGCCAGTAGTACAGGGTCACGCGAGCAGTACTTC CASSTGSREQYF
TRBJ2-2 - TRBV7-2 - TGTGCCAGCAGCTTACCTATTGCAACCGGGGAGCTGTTTTTT CASSLPIATGELFF
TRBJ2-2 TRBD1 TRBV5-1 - TGCGCCAGCAGCTTGGCCACAACAGGGGGTCAGAGAAAGAACACCGGGGAGCTGTTTTTT CASSLATTGGQRKNTGELFF
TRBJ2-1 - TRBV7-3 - TGTGCCAGCAGCTTCCCGGGACTCCTAGGGCCGCAGTTCTTC CASSFPGLLGPQFF
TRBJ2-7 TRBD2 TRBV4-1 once TGCGCCAGCAGCCAAGATAGGGCTAGCGGGGGGCAATCCTACGAGCAGTACTTC CASSQDRASGGQSYEQYF
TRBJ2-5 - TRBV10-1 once TGCGCCAGCAGTGAGTCGGTCCCTCGGGAGACCCAGTACTTC CASSESVPRETQYF
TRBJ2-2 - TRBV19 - TGTGCCAGTACCCCGGTGGACAGGAACACCGGGGAGCTGTTTTTT CASTPVDRNTGELFF
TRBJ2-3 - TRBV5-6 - TGTGCCAGCAGCTTGGTCCAGGTAACAGATACGCAGTATTTT CASSLVQVTDTQYF
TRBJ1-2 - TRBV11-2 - TGTGCCAGCAGTCGCGGGGCAGCTAACTATGGCTACACCTTC CASSRGAANYGYTF
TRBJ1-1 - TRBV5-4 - TGTGCCAGCAGCTTAGACGGATTCAAGGGGGCTTTCTTT CASSLDGFKGAFF
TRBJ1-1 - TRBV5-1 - TGCGCCAGCAGCTTGGTGTCGGGGAACACTGAAGCTTTCTTT CASSLVSGNTEAFF
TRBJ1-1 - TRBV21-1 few TGTGCCAGCAGCCTTGGGGCGGCGCTACAGGGGATGAACACTGAAGCTTTCTTT CASSLGAALQGMNTEAFF
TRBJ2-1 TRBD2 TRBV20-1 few TGCAGTGCTAGTGATAATCTGAGCCCGAACTCTACTAGCGGGGGTGAGTTCTTC CSASDNLSPNSTSGGEFF
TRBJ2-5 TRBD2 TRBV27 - TGTGCCAGCAGTTACTCTAGCGGGGGGGCTCGGACCCAGTACTTC CASSYSSGGARTQYF
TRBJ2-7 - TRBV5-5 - TGTGCCAGCAGCTTTCAACCAGCGCCTCAGGGCGAGCAGTACTTC CASSFQPAPQGEQYF
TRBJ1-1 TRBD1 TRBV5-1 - TGCGCCAGCAGCCCCCGACAGGGGTTTAACACTGAAGCTTTCTTT CASSPRQGFNTEAFF
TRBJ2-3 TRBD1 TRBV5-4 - TGTGCCAGCAGCGTGACAGGGGCAGATACGCAGTATTTT CASSVTGADTQYF
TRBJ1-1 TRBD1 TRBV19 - TGTGCCAGTAGTATACCCGGACAGGGGGAAGGAAAAGCTTTCTTT CASSIPGQGEGKAFF
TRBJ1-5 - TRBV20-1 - TGCAGTGCTAGTGACCCAAATCAGCCCCAGCATTTT CSASDPNQPQHF
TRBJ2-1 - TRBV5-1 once TGCGCCAGCAGCTTAAGCGGCTCCTACAATGAGCAGTTCTTC CASSLSGSYNEQFF
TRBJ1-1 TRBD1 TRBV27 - TGTGCCAGCAGTCCCAAGGGGGACAGGTTTCTGAACACTGAAGCTTTCTTT CASSPKGDRFLNTEAFF
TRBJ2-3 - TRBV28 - TGTGCCAGCAGTTCCCCCTTTTCGTCAGGACAGGGAGGGGCAGATACGCAGTATTTT CASSSPFSSGQGGADTQYF